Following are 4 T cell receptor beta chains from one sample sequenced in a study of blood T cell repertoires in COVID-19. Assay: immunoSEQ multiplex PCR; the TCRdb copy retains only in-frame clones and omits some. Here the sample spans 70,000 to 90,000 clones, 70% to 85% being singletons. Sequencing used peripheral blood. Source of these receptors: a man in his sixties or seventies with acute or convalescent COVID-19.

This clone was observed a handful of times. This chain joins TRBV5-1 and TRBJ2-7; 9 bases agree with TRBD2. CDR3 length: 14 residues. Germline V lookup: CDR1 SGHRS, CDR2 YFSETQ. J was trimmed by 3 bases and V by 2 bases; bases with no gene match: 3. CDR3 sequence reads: CASSFSGGGYEQYF. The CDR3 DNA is TGCGCCAGCAGCTTTAGCGGGGGTGGCTACGAGCAGTACTTC.

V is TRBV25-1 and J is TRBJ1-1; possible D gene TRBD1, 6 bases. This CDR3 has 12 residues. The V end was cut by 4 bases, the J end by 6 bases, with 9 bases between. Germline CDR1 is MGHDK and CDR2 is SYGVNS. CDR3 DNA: TGTGCCAGCAGTGGAGGACAGTCTGAAGCTTTCTTT. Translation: CASSGGQSEAFF.

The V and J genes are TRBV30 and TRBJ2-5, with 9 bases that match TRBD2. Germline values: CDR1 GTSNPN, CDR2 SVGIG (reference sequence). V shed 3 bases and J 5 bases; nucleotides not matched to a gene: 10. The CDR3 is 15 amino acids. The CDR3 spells CAWRVRRGGGETQYF. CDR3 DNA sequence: TGTGCCTGGAGGGTACGGCGGGGGGGTGGGGAGACCCAGTACTTC.

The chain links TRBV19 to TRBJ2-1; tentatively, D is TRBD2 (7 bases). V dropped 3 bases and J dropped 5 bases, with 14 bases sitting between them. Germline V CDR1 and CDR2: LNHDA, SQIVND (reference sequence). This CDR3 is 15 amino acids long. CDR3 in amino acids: CASSIRGGYNNEQFF. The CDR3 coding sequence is TGTGCCAGTAGTATCAGGGGAGGGTACAACAATGAGCAGTTCTTC.